This T cell receptor beta chain stems from a study of identical twins. This clonotype was picked up a small number of times. Germline V CDR1 and CDR2: LNHDA, SQIVND (reference sequence). The ends were cut back, 6 bases at V and 0 bases at J, with 12 bases in the middle. This CDR3 spans 15 amino acids. TCRdb used MiXCR to reprocess the 5' RACE reads, holding one entry per CDR3 protein. Of 450,000 to 600,000 distinct CDR3 sequences in the sample, under 25% were seen once. Separately, the same data were catalogued under a study of yellow fever vaccine responses in identical twins.

This sequence joins TRBV19 and TRBJ1-5, with D maybe TRBD1 (6 bases). This clonotype was sampled from a woman younger than 35 in good health. Sequenced input: CD4+ T cells sorted from blood. The CDR3 region is CASSRQADSNQPQHF. CDR3 in DNA: TGTGCCAGTAGCCGACAGGCCGATAGCAATCAGCCCCAGCATTTT.